This T cell receptor beta chain emerged from a study of human T cells and chemical hapten exposure. Study context: Patch testing was performed with 0.01% DPC on the upper back, with reading at 6 days. Study-level results: It should be noted that donors had alopecia, so their immune response may differ from healthy people's.

Time point in this sample: pre-sensitization, week 0. As for treatment: therapeutic diphenylcyclopropenone sensitization with weekly scalp DPC. This CDR3 has 12 residues. The germline CDR1 and CDR2 sequences are KGHSH and LQKENI. Trimming stripped 3 bases from V and 7 bases from J, with 7 bases between. With regard to this clonotype: Its antigen is unknown.

Original methodology: Samples had a median of approximately 89,000 TCRs, ranging 23,224 to 690,600. MiXCR was run by TCRdb on the RACE reads, yielding one entry per CDR3 protein. The V and J calls reflect TCRdb's pipeline rather than the authors' work. Here the sample spans roughly 50,000 distinct CDR3 sequences, 9.5% to 10% being singletons. This clonotype was obtained from a man aged 35 to 55 with alopecia areata. Some clones in this sample may be carry-over from other donors' samples. The chain recombines TRBV18 with TRBJ1-5; no clear D gene. This specimen was whole blood, taken in connection with sensitization to the hapten diphenylcyclopropenone (DPC). The CDR3, as DNA: TGTGCCAGCTCACCGCCCGGGCAGCCCCAGCATTTT. Protein sequence: CASSPPGQPQHF.